This note documents a single TCR beta chain sequence. TCRdb analysed the 5' RACE reads with MiXCR anew, one entry per CDR3 protein. The repertoire consists of about 89,000 distinct CDR3 sequences, with 27% occurring once and the leading ten covering roughly 59%. These data are taken from a study of CD8 T cells in ankylosing spondylitis. The sequenced sample was blood, either unsorted or a sorted T cell fraction (not recorded which). The receptor was isolated from a male donor with ankylosing spondylitis or in good health (not recorded which).

CDR3 DNA sequence: TGCGCCAGCAGCGTTAGCCTAAGGGGGAACACTGAAGCTTTCTTT. This translates into CASSVSLRGNTEAFF. The V call is TRBV5-1, the J call TRBJ1-1, with D tentatively TRBD1 (5 bases). The CDR3 is made up of 15 amino acids. With 4 bases removed from V and 1 base from J, the gap between germline ends came to 14 bases. CDR1 and CDR2 (germline): SGHRS, YFSETQ.